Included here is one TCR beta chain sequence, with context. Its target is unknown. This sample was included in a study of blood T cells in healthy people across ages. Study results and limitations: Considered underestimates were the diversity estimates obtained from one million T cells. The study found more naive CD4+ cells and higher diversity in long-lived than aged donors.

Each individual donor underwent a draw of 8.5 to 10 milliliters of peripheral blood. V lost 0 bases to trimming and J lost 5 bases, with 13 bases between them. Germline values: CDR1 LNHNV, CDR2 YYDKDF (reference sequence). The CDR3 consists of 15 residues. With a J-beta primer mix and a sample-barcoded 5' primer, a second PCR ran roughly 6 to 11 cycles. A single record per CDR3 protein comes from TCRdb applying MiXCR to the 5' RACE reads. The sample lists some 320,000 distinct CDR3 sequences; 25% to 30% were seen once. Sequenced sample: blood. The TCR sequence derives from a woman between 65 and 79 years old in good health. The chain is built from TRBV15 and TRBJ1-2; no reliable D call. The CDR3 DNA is TGTGCCACCAGCAGAGATGCGACCAGCGGTTATGGCTACACCTTC. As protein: CATSRDATSGYGYTF.